This is a list of T cell receptor beta chains from one sample in a study of blood T cell repertoires in COVID-19. Method: immunoSEQ multiplex PCR; TCRdb's copy keeps in-frame clones and lacks some. The data hold 180,000 or so clones, with roughly 89% observed a single time. Sequencing input: PBMCs or T cells enriched from blood (not recorded which). The receptors stem from a woman between 40 and 50 years old with acute COVID-19. CDR3s include the opening cysteine and the closing phenylalanine or tryptophan. A D gene is named only where the DNA matches it firmly. Clone size appears in some rows only: once, few, many, or a class for an expanded clone.

D gene,J gene,V gene,clone size,CDR3 DNA,CDR3 protein
.,TRBJ1-4,TRBV12-5,.,TGTGCTAGTGGTTCCCAAGGAGGGGAAAAACTGTTTTTT,CASGSQGGEKLFF
.,TRBJ1-1,TRBV18,.,TGTGCCAGCTCACCATACCCTCCCACAGAGATGAACACTGAAGCTTTCTTT,CASSPYPPTEMNTEAFF
.,TRBJ1-4,TRBV7-6,.,TGTGCCAGCAGCTTAAGAGGGTCCAACGAAAAACTGTTTTTT,CASSLRGSNEKLFF
TRBD2,TRBJ2-7,TRBV4-1,.,TGCGCCAGCAGCCAGGCGCTGGCGGGGGGGGGCGAGCAGTACTTC,CASSQALAGGGEQYF
TRBD1,TRBJ1-1,TRBV18,few,TGTGCCAGCTCAGCGGGACAGGGGTCCGCTTTCTTT,CASSAGQGSAFF
TRBD2,TRBJ2-5,TRBV4-1,.,TGCGCCAGCAGCCTATCCCCGGGACTAGTATGGGAGACCCAGTACTTC,CASSLSPGLVWETQYF
.,TRBJ2-3,TRBV5-1,.,TGCGCCAGCAGTGGTTGGGGCCCAGATACGCAGTATTTT,CASSGWGPDTQYF
.,TRBJ2-1,TRBV20-1,.,TGCAGTGCTAGTATCCCGAGCTCCTACAATGAGCAGTTCTTC,CSASIPSSYNEQFF
.,TRBJ2-2,TRBV2,once,TGTGCCAGCAGGTTAACGGGCACCGGGGAGCTGTTTTTT,CASRLTGTGELFF
.,TRBJ1-2,TRBV6-5,.,TGTGCCAGCAGTACGACGGGAGGGGAAGGCTACACCTTC,CASSTTGGEGYTF
.,TRBJ2-7,TRBV7-2,.,TGTGCCAGCAGCTCAGATTTTTCCTCCTACGAGCAGTACTTC,CASSSDFSSYEQYF
TRBD1,TRBJ2-7,TRBV27,.,TGTGCCAGCAGGAGACAGGGGGCTTACGAGCAGTACTTC,CASRRQGAYEQYF
TRBD1,TRBJ1-1,TRBV2,.,TGTGCCAGCAGTAGACAGGGGAACACTGAAGCTTTCTTT,CASSRQGNTEAFF
.,TRBJ2-1,TRBV21-1,once,TGTGCCAGCAGCTCTAAGGCGGGAGCCCCCAATGAGCAGTTCTTC,CASSSKAGAPNEQFF